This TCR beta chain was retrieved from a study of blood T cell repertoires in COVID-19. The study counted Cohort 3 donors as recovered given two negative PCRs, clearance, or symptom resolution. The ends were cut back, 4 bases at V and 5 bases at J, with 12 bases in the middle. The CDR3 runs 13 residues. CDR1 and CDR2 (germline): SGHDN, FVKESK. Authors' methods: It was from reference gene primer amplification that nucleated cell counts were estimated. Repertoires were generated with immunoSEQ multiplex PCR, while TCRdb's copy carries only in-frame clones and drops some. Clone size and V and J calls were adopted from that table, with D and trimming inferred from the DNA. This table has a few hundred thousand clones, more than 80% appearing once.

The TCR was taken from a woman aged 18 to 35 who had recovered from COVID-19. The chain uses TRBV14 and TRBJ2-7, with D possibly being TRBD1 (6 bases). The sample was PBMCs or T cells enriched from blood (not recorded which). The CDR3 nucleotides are TGTGCCAGCAGCCTCTCCAGGGGCGACGAGCAGTACTTC. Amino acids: CASSLSRGDEQYF.